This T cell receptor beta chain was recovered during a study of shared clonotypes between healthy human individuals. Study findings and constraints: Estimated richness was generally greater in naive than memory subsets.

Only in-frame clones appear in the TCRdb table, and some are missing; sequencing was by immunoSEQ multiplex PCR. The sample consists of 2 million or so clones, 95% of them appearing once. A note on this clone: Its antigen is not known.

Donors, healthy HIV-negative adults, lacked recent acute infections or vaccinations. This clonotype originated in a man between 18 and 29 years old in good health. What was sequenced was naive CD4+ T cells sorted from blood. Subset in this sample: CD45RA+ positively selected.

In nucleotides, the CDR3 is TGTGCCAGCCGCCAAGGGGGGCGCAGAGACCAGCCCCAGCATTTT. It codes for CASRQGGRRDQPQHF. This sequence joins TRBV28 and TRBJ1-5, with D maybe TRBD1 (6 bases). Germline-derived CDR1 and CDR2 are MDHEN and SYDVKM. The V and J ends lost 8 bases and 7 bases respectively, with 21 bases between them. This CDR3 has 15 amino acids.